The text below deals with one TCR beta chain. The antigen is unknown. The data originate from a study of cytotoxic CD8 clonotypes in ibrutinib-treated CLL. Whole-study results and caveats: Exceeding age-matched healthy donors, baseline clonality also tracked the counts of circulating CD8+ T cells. Stable or contracted on treatment, public clonotypes were also uncommon.

Trimming cost V 4 bases and J 3 bases; bases outside gene matches: 8. This CDR3 contains 15 residues. Germline V gene sequence: CDR1 SGDLS, CDR2 YYNGEE. The assay was immunoSEQ multiplex PCR, and TCRdb's table has in-frame clones only and misses some. There are almost 250,000 clones in the sample; 70% occur only once, and 15% to 19% lies in the top ten. The rearrangement uses TRBV9 and TRBJ2-3, with TRBD2 matching 7 bases. The material was PBMCs, obtained after 24 months of ibrutinib treatment. This sequence originates from a human donor with chronic lymphocytic leukemia. The CDR3 sequence: CASSRPAGETDTQYF. In nucleotides, the CDR3 is TGTGCCAGCAGCCGTCCGGCGGGAGAGACAGATACGCAGTATTTT. Full variable domain (missing parts from reference TRBV9 and TRBJ2-3): DSGVTQTPKHLITATGQRVTLRCSPRSGDLSVYWYQQSLDQGLQFLIQYYNGEERAKGNILERFSAQQFPDLHSELNLSSLELGDSALYFCASSRPAGETDTQYFGPGTRLTVL.